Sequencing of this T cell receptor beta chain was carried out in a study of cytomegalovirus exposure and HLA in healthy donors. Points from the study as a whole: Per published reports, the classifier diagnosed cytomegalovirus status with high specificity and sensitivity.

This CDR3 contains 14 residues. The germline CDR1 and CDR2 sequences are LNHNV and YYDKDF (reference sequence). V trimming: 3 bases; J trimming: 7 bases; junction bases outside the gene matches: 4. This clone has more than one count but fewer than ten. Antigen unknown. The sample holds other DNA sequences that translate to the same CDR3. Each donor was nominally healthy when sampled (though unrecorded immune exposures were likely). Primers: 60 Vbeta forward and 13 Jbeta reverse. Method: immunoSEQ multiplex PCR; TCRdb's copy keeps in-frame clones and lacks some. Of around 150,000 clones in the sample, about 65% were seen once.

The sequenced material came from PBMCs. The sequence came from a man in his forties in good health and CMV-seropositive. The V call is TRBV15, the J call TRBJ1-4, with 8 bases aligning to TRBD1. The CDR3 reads CATSRGQASEKLFF. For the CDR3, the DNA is TGTGCCACCAGCAGGGGACAGGCAAGTGAAAAACTGTTTTTT.